This TCR beta chain was observed in a study of Ad26.COV2.S vaccination and SARS-CoV-2 variants (dated by TCRdb to the early 2020s). Notes on the research overall: TCRbeta repertoire sequencing served as the tool for gauging how specific and how broad the SARS-CoV-2-reactive T cell receptors were following Ad26.COV2.S vaccination. The TCR-sequenced set comprised around 30 samples: around 20 Ad26.COV2.S vaccine recipients, 5 placebo recipients and 8 SARS-CoV-2 convalescent individuals.

What the work shows at the level of the full study, not this receptor alone: According to the authors, total T cell responses may have been underestimated by the TCR breadth and depth analyses. After vaccination, substantial breadth of spike-specific CD8+ and CD4+ T cell responses was reported. Ad26.COV2.S recipients had higher spike-specific TCR breadth than placebo recipients (P = 0.0014). Non-spike TCR breadth was comparable between vaccine and placebo recipients, consistent with the vaccine containing only spike.

TCRbeta CDR3 regions were sequenced with the immunoSEQ Assay. After extraction, genomic DNA underwent amplification by bias-controlled multiplex PCR, followed by high-throughput sequencing. The original pipeline was this. To quantify the absolute abundance of each unique TCRbeta CDR3 region, sequences were collapsed and filtered. T cell fraction was estimated by normalizing TCRbeta template counts to usable DNA, with usable DNA measured through amplification of reference genes found in all nucleated cells. Repertoire TCRs were annotated as SARS-CoV-2-specific by exact matching of V gene, CDR3 amino acid sequence and J gene to a known reactive TCR set. The reference SARS-CoV-2 TCR set was obtained from MIRA and was filtered for enrichment in COVID-19-positive ImmuneCODE repertoires, whereby public or cross-reactive TCRs were removed. Using the MIRA antigens, annotated TCRs were further analysed by specific ORF or by position within an ORF. Depth was the summed frequency of annotated unique rearrangements, while breadth was defined as annotated unique rearrangements over total unique productive rearrangements. Group comparisons of TCR breadth used two-sided Wilcoxon rank-sum tests. TCRdb re-hosts the immuneACCESS table, in-frame sequences only. Its copies lack some clones; in the studies checked, an unresolved V gene accounts for under half of them, and the cause for the rest is not known. The V and J calls and the clone size are those of that table, but D and trimming were determined from the DNA. The sample data list 180,000 or so clones, and roughly 87% of these were observed just once. 5% to 6.5% of the sample comes from the top ten.

CDR1 and CDR2 (LGHNT, FRNRAP) derive from the germline V gene. The CDR3 goes from the cysteine to the phenylalanine over 13 residues. Of all the DNA, just the CDR3 is kept, 39 bases in frame from base 1. Trimming at the junction amounts to 1 base on V and 7 bases on J, and the germline ends lie 8 bases apart. What this sample's time point label stands for: individuals recovered from natural SARS-CoV-2 infection. Notes on this clone: Its specific antigen is unknown. No base quality information exists; no much larger clone differs at one position.

Rearrangement joined TRBV12-5 to TRBJ1-5; too little of a D gene remains to name it. The source material was peripheral blood, sampled after recovery from COVID-19. The clonotype was recovered from a human donor who had recovered from COVID-19. The sequenced DNA: TGTGCTAGTGGTTTGGAAGAGTGGCAGCCCCAGCATTTT. This gives the protein CASGLEEWQPQHF. Joined to the reference TRBV12-5 and TRBJ1-5 proteins, this CDR3 gives the full variable domain: DARVTQTPRHKVTEMGQEVTMRCQPILGHNTVFWYRQTMMQGLELLAYFRNRAPLDDSGMPKDRFSAEMPDATLATLKIQPSEPRDSAVYFCASGLEEWQPQHFGDGTRLSIL.